Below are 28 T cell receptor beta chains sequenced from a single sample in a study of control samples from healthy donors and cancer patients. Clones were read by immunoSEQ multiplex PCR, and TCRdb kept only the in-frame ones, dropping some. The repertoire has about 140,000 clones, around 85% of them found once; the top ten carry 8.5% to 9.5%. The specimen sequenced was blood. The origin of the receptors is a woman aged 25 to 45 in good health.

This chain uses TRBV28 with TRBJ2-7; 9 bases match TRBD1. With V trimmed by 6 bases and J by 5 bases, 11 bases remained unmatched. Germline V gene data show CDR1 as MDHEN and CDR2 as SYDVKM. CDR3 length: 15 residues. The chain's CDR3 is CASRATGTGIDEQYF. The DNA of the CDR3 is TGTGCCAGCAGGGCAACCGGGACAGGGATTGACGAGCAGTACTTC.

This sequence joins TRBV7-2 and TRBJ1-5; TRBD1 is a possible D gene (5 bases). V lost 1 base and J lost 8, with 12 bases in between. The CDR3 contains 14 residues. CDR1 and CDR2 from the germline V gene are SGHTA and FQGNSA. CDR3 coding DNA: TGTGCCAGCAGCTTAGTAGGGACCGAGGAGCCCCAGCATTTT. This encodes CASSLVGTEEPQHF.

This clone was counted a few times. The rearrangement joins TRBV27 to TRBJ2-3, with a tentative D call TRBD2 (5 bases). Deletions cut 4 bases from V and 1 base from J, with 15 bases between. The CDR3 has 16 residues. The germline CDR1 and CDR2 sequences are MNHEY and SMNVEV (reference sequence). The CDR3 is CASSSLPGTGTDTQYF. CDR3 nucleotide sequence: TGTGCCAGCAGTTCGCTTCCGGGAACAGGCACAGATACGCAGTATTTT.

The V and J genes are TRBV19 and TRBJ2-6; 8 nucleotides match TRBD2. The CDR3 is 17 amino acids. The V segment lost 9 bases and the J segment 0 bases; nucleotides outside the gene matches: 10. The V gene's germline CDR1 is LNHDA and CDR2 SQIVND (reference sequence). CDR3 in DNA: TGTGCCAGCCTCGGGGGACTAGGGGACTCTGGGGCCAACGTCCTGACTTTC. Protein product: CASLGGLGDSGANVLTF. Complete variable domain (other parts from reference TRBV19 and TRBJ2-6): DGGITQSPKYLFRKEGQNVTLSCEQNLNHDAMYWYRQDPGQGLRLIYYSQIVNDFQKGDIAEGYSVSREKKESFPLTVTSAQKNPTAFYLCASLGGLGDSGANVLTFGAGSRLTVL.

The V and J genes are TRBV29-1 and TRBJ2-7; 10 bases agree with TRBD2. The length of the CDR3 is 12 residues. Losses at the gene ends were 4 bases for V and 3 bases for J; bases not matched to a gene: 0. Germline V CDR1 and CDR2: SQVTM, ANQGSEA. CDR3 bases: TGCAGCGTTGGGACTAGCGGCTACGAGCAGTACTTC. This encodes CSVGTSGYEQYF.

The chain links TRBV10-3 to TRBJ2-1; maybe TRBD2 (5 bases). V lost 2 bases and J 7 bases, leaving 9 bases between the germline ends. The CDR3 covers 13 residues. CDR1 is ENHRY and CDR2 is SYGVKD in the germline V gene. CDR3 sequence (DNA): TGTGCCATCAGTGAGGAGGGTAAGAATGAGCAGTTCTTC. This codes for CAISEEGKNEQFF.

The chain employs TRBV5-1 and TRBJ2-6, with D perhaps given as TRBD1 or TRBD2 (5 bases each). This CDR3 has 18 amino acids. Germline V gives CDR1 SGHRS, CDR2 YFSETQ. Between the trimmed V and J ends, which lost 2 bases and 0 bases, there was a span of 15 bases. CDR3 sequence (DNA): TGCGCCAGCAGCTTTCCCCGGGGCTCGAGCTCTGGGGCCAACGTCCTGACTTTC. Its protein is CASSFPRGSSSGANVLTF.

The CDR3 region is CASSPVQGANEKLFF. The CDR3 DNA reads TGTGCCAGCTCACCGGTCCAGGGGGCTAATGAAAAACTGTTTTTT. The chain joins TRBV18 to TRBJ1-4; 7 positions agree with TRBD1. Germline V gene sequence: CDR1 KGHSH, CDR2 LQKENI. CDR3 length: 15 residues. The junction had 4 bases not matched to a gene; V was cut back by 3 bases and J by 3 bases.

This chain connects TRBV30 to TRBJ1-2; maybe TRBD1 (5 bases). CDR1 and CDR2 from the germline V gene are GTSNPN and SVGIG (reference sequence). The CDR3 has 13 residues. V was shortened by 4 bases and J by 4 bases, with 13 bases between the two germline ends. CDR3 region: CAWKSGVVYGYTF. CDR3 nucleotide sequence: TGTGCCTGGAAGTCGGGGGTGGTCTATGGCTACACCTTC.

The chain recombines TRBV14 with TRBJ1-4; D remains unclear. This CDR3 region has 15 residues. Trimming cost V 4 bases and J 0 bases, with 9 bases left between them. Germline V gives CDR1 SGHDN, CDR2 FVKESK. This chain's CDR3 is CASSPGVATNEKLFF. The CDR3 coding sequence is TGTGCCAGCAGCCCAGGTGTTGCAACTAATGAAAAACTGTTTTTT.

The V gene is TRBV19, the J gene TRBJ1-4; tentative D call: TRBD1 (5 bases). V was cut by 3 bases and J by 4 bases, with 6 bases left in between. This CDR3 region has 13 residues. The V gene's germline CDR1 is LNHDA and CDR2 SQIVND (reference sequence). The DNA of the CDR3 is TGTGCCAGTAGTATGGGGGTTAATGAAAAACTGTTTTTT. Its translation: CASSMGVNEKLFF.

This sequence joins TRBV19 and TRBJ1-1; D ambiguous. This CDR3 has 14 amino acids. Trimming cost V 3 bases and J 0 bases, with 8 bases left between them. CDR1 and CDR2 from the germline V gene are LNHDA and SQIVND (reference sequence). DNA for the CDR3: TGTGCCAGTAGTATTATACCAATGAACACTGAAGCTTTCTTT. Translated: CASSIIPMNTEAFF.

The J gene is TRBJ2-7, the V gene TRBV5-8, with 8 bases fitting TRBD1. The V and J ends lost 4 bases and 5 bases, in that order; junction bases with no gene match: 11. From germline, CDR1 is SGHTS and CDR2 YDEGEE. The CDR3 extends over 15 amino acids. The CDR3 region is CASSIRRGLRDEQYF. CDR3 nucleotides: TGTGCCAGCAGCATTCGCAGGGGGCTCCGTGACGAGCAGTACTTC.

This chain connects TRBV5-1 to TRBJ1-1; tentative D call: TRBD1 (5 bases). The length of the CDR3 is 15 residues. Per the germline V gene, CDR1 is SGHRS and CDR2 is YFSETQ. Trimming removed 6 bases at V and 0 bases at J, with 15 bases between. CDR3 sequence: CASTYGAGMNTEAFF. CDR3 in DNA: TGCGCCAGCACATACGGGGCCGGGATGAACACTGAAGCTTTCTTT.

This chain connects TRBV6-5 to TRBJ1-1, with 7 bases matching TRBD1. Losses at the gene ends were 4 bases for V and 1 base for J; bases not matched to a gene: 3. The CDR3 consists of 14 residues. Germline V CDR1 and CDR2: MNHEY, SVGAGI. The CDR3 DNA sequence: TGTGCCAGCAGTTTGACAGGGAGGAACACTGAAGCTTTCTTT. Protein: CASSLTGRNTEAFF.

This chain links TRBV28 with TRBJ1-6, with 9 bases aligning to TRBD1. The CDR3 contains 17 residues. J gave up 2 bases and V 4 bases, and 6 bases lay outside the gene matches. The germline CDR1 and CDR2 sequences are MDHEN and SYDVKM. The CDR3 region has the DNA TGTGCCAGCAGTTGGGACAGGGAGAACACCTATAATTCACCCCTCCACTTT. This codes for CASSWDRENTYNSPLHF. Looking up the rest from reference TRBV28 and TRBJ1-6 gives the full variable domain: DVKVTQSSRYLVKRTGEKVFLECVQDMDHENMFWYRQDPGLGLRLIYFSYDVKMKEKGDIPEGYSVSREKKERFSLILESASTNQTSMYLCASSWDRENTYNSPLHFGNGTRLTVT.

This clone was observed once. The genes are TRBV24-1 and TRBJ1-2; D is ambiguous. The CDR3 consists of 14 residues. The germline CDR1 and CDR2 sequences are KGHDR and SFDVKD. V lost 9 bases to trimming and J lost 7 bases, with 20 bases between them. The CDR3 spells CATYRHMVFGGYTF. The DNA for the CDR3 is TGTGCCACCTATCGTCACATGGTTTTCGGTGGCTACACCTTC.

The chain links TRBV4-1 to TRBJ2-5; D might be TRBD2 (6 bases). The CDR3 runs to 15 residues. Germline lookup yields CDR1 MGHRA and CDR2 YSYEKL. Trimming took off 4 bases at V and 2 bases at J, with 14 bases between the two ends. CDR3 loop: CASSLSGGGQETQYF. The CDR3 nucleotides are TGCGCCAGCAGCCTATCCGGGGGTGGACAAGAGACCCAGTACTTC.

The gene calls are TRBV12-3 or TRBV12-4 and TRBJ1-4; D possibly corresponds to TRBD1 (5 bases). This CDR3 is 13 amino acids long. V was cut by 1 base and J by 7 bases, with 7 bases left in between. The CDR3 sequence is CASSLGQPEKLFF. In nucleotides, the CDR3 is TGTGCCAGCAGTTTAGGACAGCCTGAAAAACTGTTTTTT.

Regarding this clone: One end of the junction fails to match germline, which may point to a read error. The rearrangement links TRBV3-1 (or the pseudogene TRBV3-2) to TRBJ1-2, with D possibly TRBD1 on 6 matching bases. CDR1 and CDR2 from the germline V gene are LGHDT and YNNKEL (reference sequence). The CDR3 consists of 13 residues. This chain's CDR3 is CASSQELSDSQSF. The CDR3 DNA follows: TGTGCCAGCAGCCAAGAACTCTCGGACAGCCAATCCTTC.

The CDR3 DNA reads as TGCGCCAGCAGCTCCGACGGCGGGGAGCTGTTTTTT. Its protein product is CASSSDGGELFF. The rearrangement uses TRBV5-1 and TRBJ2-2, with D hard to call. Germline assignment: CDR1 SGHRS and CDR2 YFSETQ. This CDR3 has 12 amino acids. V lost 3 bases and J lost 7, with 7 bases in between.

This clone occurred a few times. The chain couples TRBV5-1 to TRBJ1-1; D perhaps matches TRBD1 (6 bases). The germline V gene encodes CDR1 SGHRS and CDR2 YFSETQ. This CDR3 contains 17 residues. V shed 4 bases and J shed 0 bases, with 19 bases lying between them. The CDR3 DNA is TGCGCCAGCAGCCCGGGACCCACCACAGGGTTGAACACTGAAGCTTTCTTT. As protein: CASSPGPTTGLNTEAFF.

This chain connects TRBV7-6 to TRBJ2-7; D is possibly TRBD2 (7 bases). The V gene's germline CDR1 is SGHVS and CDR2 FNYEAQ. The CDR3 extends over 17 amino acids. The V gene lost 5 bases and the J gene lost 3 bases, with 23 bases spanning the gap. The CDR3, as DNA: TGTGCCAGCAGCGCCGGGGGCGGGGCGGGAGTAGGCTACGAGCAGTACTTC. Its protein product is CASSAGGGAGVGYEQYF.

The rearrangement joins TRBV9 to TRBJ2-1; 11 bases agree with TRBD2. Germline V CDR1 and CDR2: SGDLS, YYNGEE. The length of the CDR3 is 16 residues. V lost 3 bases and J lost 2; bases outside the gene matches: 4. The CDR3 sequence: CASSETSGVTYNEQFF. The CDR3 nucleotides read TGTGCCAGCAGCGAGACTAGCGGGGTGACCTACAATGAGCAGTTCTTC. Complete variable domain (other parts from reference TRBV9 and TRBJ2-1): DSGVTQTPKHLITATGQRVTLRCSPRSGDLSVYWYQQSLDQGLQFLIQYYNGEERAKGNILERFSAQQFPDLHSELNLSSLELGDSALYFCASSETSGVTYNEQFFGPGTRLTVL.

J is TRBJ2-7 and V is TRBV19; TRBD1 matches 9 bases. The J segment lost 3 bases and the V segment lost 7 bases, leaving 4 bases of the junction unmatched. The CDR3 sequence is 13 residues long. CDR1 and CDR2 from the germline V gene are LNHDA and SQIVND (reference sequence). CDR3: CASTTGGGYEQYF. DNA for the CDR3: TGTGCCAGTACGACAGGGGGTGGCTACGAGCAGTACTTC.

The V call is TRBV7-2, the J call TRBJ2-1; 9 bases fit TRBD1. This CDR3 has 15 residues. Germline V gene lookup returns CDR1 SGHTA and CDR2 FQGNSA. V gave up 4 bases and J gave up 2 bases; unmatched junction bases: 3. CDR3 DNA: TGTGCCAGCAGCTACCGACAGGGGGCCTACAATGAGCAGTTCTTC. Protein product: CASSYRQGAYNEQFF.

The chain uses TRBV7-9 and TRBJ2-1; D is uncertain. The CDR3 covers 16 residues. Per the germline V gene, CDR1 is SEHNR and CDR2 is FQNEAQ (reference sequence). The V and J ends lost 2 bases and 9 bases respectively, with 20 bases between them. CDR3: CASSLSHSGGLREQFF. In DNA, the CDR3 is TGTGCCAGCAGCTTATCTCATTCAGGCGGTTTGCGTGAGCAGTTCTTC.

The rearrangement joins TRBV9 to TRBJ1-1; unclear D gene. The CDR3 runs to 13 residues. Germline V gives CDR1 SGDLS, CDR2 YYNGEE. The germline V and J ends were trimmed by 1 base and 1 base, with 5 bases remaining between them. CDR3 protein: CASSVSWNTEAFF. The DNA for the CDR3 is TGTGCCAGCAGCGTATCGTGGAACACTGAAGCTTTCTTT.